These T cell receptor beta chains were read from a single sample in a study of blood T cell repertoires in COVID-19. The assay was immunoSEQ multiplex PCR, and TCRdb's table has in-frame clones only and misses some. The sample has about 140,000 clones; 65% to 80% are singletons. Material for sequencing was peripheral blood. The source is a man aged 80 or over with acute or convalescent COVID-19. CDR3s include the opening cysteine and the closing phenylalanine or tryptophan. D genes are given only for firm matches. Rows give clone size only sometimes, using once, few, many, or a class for an expanded clone.

TGTGCCAGCAGTTCCCCGAACAGCCTCCAAGAGACCCAGTACTTC	CASSSPNSLQETQYF	TRBV6-2/TRBV6-3	TRBJ2-5	-	-
TGCGCCAGCAGCGTTGGGACAGTAGGCAGAGGAGGGGCCAACGTCCTGACTTTC	CASSVGTVGRGGANVLTF	TRBV5-1	TRBJ2-6	-	TRBD1
TGTGCCAGCAGTTTTATAGGGTCACGAGGGGAGACCCAGTACTTC	CASSFIGSRGETQYF	TRBV28	TRBJ2-5	few	-
TGTGCCAGCAGTTCACAGGACGCCACAACTAATGAAAAACTGTTTTTT	CASSSQDATTNEKLFF	TRBV28	TRBJ1-4	-	-
TGTGCCAGCAGCAAACGGACTGGTCAGAGCTCCTATAATTCACCCCTCCACTTT	CASSKRTGQSSYNSPLHF	TRBV5-6	TRBJ1-6	-	-
TGTGCCAGCGGGGAAGGACAGGCTTACACCGGGGAGCTGTTTTTT	CASGEGQAYTGELFF	TRBV2	TRBJ2-2	-	TRBD1
TGCAGCGTTGAAGGCAGGGGAAATGGCTACACCTTC	CSVEGRGNGYTF	TRBV29-1	TRBJ1-2	-	-
TGTGCCAGCAGCCCTCCCTATCAGCCCCAGCATTTT	CASSPPYQPQHF	TRBV6-2/TRBV6-3	TRBJ1-5	-	-
TGTGCCAGCAGCCCCTATAGCAGTGAGCAGTTCTTC	CASSPYSSEQFF	TRBV7-9	TRBJ2-1	-	-
TGTGCCAGCAGTGACATACTAGCGGGGGGCCTTAGCACAGATACGCAGTATTTT	CASSDILAGGLSTDTQYF	TRBV6-1	TRBJ2-3	-	TRBD2
TGTGCCAGCAGTGACTACCCCGGGAGCTCCTACAATGAGCAGTTCTTC	CASSDYPGSSYNEQFF	TRBV6-4	TRBJ2-1	-	-
TGTGCCAGCAGTTTGGACAGGGGGGAAAAACTGTTTTTT	CASSLDRGEKLFF	TRBV28	TRBJ1-4	-	TRBD1
TGTGCCAGTAAGGGACAGGGGACCAAAAACATTCAGTACTTC	CASKGQGTKNIQYF	TRBV19	TRBJ2-4	-	TRBD1
TGTGCCAGTAGTTTGTGGACAGGGGCCTACGAGCAGTACTTC	CASSLWTGAYEQYF	TRBV19	TRBJ2-7	-	TRBD1
TGTGCCAGCAGCTTAGCCGGGACAGGGATCTACAATGAGCAGTTCTTC	CASSLAGTGIYNEQFF	TRBV2	TRBJ2-1	-	TRBD1
TGTGCCAGCAGCCCCGGGACATCCCAGTACTTC	CASSPGTSQYF	TRBV7-2	TRBJ2-5	-	-
TGTGCCAGCAGACGAACCGGGACTAGCGTAAATGAGCAGTTCTTC	CASRRTGTSVNEQFF	TRBV11-2	TRBJ2-1	-	TRBD2
TGTGCCAGCACTCGCGGGGGAGGAGGGAGGACAGATACGCAGTATTTT	CASTRGGGGRTDTQYF	TRBV2	TRBJ2-3	few	TRBD2
TGTGCCAGCAGATACTTCCCCTCGGGGTACACCTTC	CASRYFPSGYTF	TRBV28	TRBJ1-2	-	-
TGTGCCACCAGTGACCGAGGGGGACAGGGGATCTCTGGGGCCAACGTCCTGACTTTC	CATSDRGGQGISGANVLTF	TRBV24-1	TRBJ2-6	-	TRBD1
TGTGCCAGTAGTACGGACAGGACCACAGATACGCAGTATTTT	CASSTDRTTDTQYF	TRBV19	TRBJ2-3	once	TRBD1
TGTGCCAGCAGCGTAGACCGGACAGTTGCTGGAAACACCATATATTTT	CASSVDRTVAGNTIYF	TRBV9	TRBJ1-3	-	-
TGTGCCAGCAGACGACGGAGCACTGAAGCTTTCTTT	CASRRRSTEAFF	TRBV28	TRBJ1-1	-	-
TGTGCCAGCAGTCGCGGGGGGGCCGCCACCGGGGAGCTGTTTTTT	CASSRGGAATGELFF	TRBV27	TRBJ2-2	few	TRBD2
TGTGCCAGCAGCCCAGGACAGGACTTTTACAATGAGCAGTTCTTC	CASSPGQDFYNEQFF	TRBV7-6	TRBJ2-1	-	TRBD1
TGCAGCGTTGTGGGGCAGTTGAACACTGAAGCTTTCTTT	CSVVGQLNTEAFF	TRBV29-1	TRBJ1-1	-	-
TGTGCCAGCACCCGGGACAGGTTAAGCACAGATACGCAGTATTTT	CASTRDRLSTDTQYF	TRBV6-5	TRBJ2-3	-	TRBD1
TGTGCCAGCAGCCAAGTGAGTAGCAGGGACGAGCAGTACTTC	CASSQVSSRDEQYF	TRBV4-2	TRBJ2-7	-	-
TGTGCCATCAGTACAAGCAGGGCAGATACGCAGTATTTT	CAISTSRADTQYF	TRBV10-3	TRBJ2-3	-	-
TGTGCCAGCAGTATGCGGGGGAGCCAAGAGACCCAGTACTTC	CASSMRGSQETQYF	TRBV6-5	TRBJ2-5	-	TRBD2
TGTGCCAGCAGCTTGACCGGGACTAGCGGGGTCAATGAGCAGTTCTTC	CASSLTGTSGVNEQFF	TRBV7-6	TRBJ2-1	-	TRBD2
TGTGCCAGCAGCTTGGCTAGCGGGGTTCGGGAGACCCAGTACTTC	CASSLASGVRETQYF	TRBV5-4	TRBJ2-5	-	TRBD2
TGTGCCAGCAGCTTAGGGGTCAAGCGGGGGGGGTCAGATACGCAGTATTTT	CASSLGVKRGGSDTQYF	TRBV11-2	TRBJ2-3	-	TRBD2
TGTGCCAGCAGCCCCCGGACAGGGTTGAACACTGAAGCTTTCTTT	CASSPRTGLNTEAFF	TRBV7-9	TRBJ1-1	-	TRBD1
TGTGCCAGCACCCCACACCCAAATCAGCCCCAGCATTTT	CASTPHPNQPQHF	TRBV6-2/TRBV6-3	TRBJ1-5	-	-
TGTGCCAGCTTAGGCGGGGGAATTGTTGAAAAACTGTTTTTT	CASLGGGIVEKLFF	TRBV28	TRBJ1-4	few	-
TGTGCCAGCAGTTCCTCCGGGACAGGGGGCGAGCAGTACTTC	CASSSSGTGGEQYF	TRBV6-2/TRBV6-3	TRBJ2-7	-	TRBD1
TGTGCCAGCAGCCCGCGACTAGCGGGGGGGCAAAATGAGCAGTTCTTC	CASSPRLAGGQNEQFF	TRBV3-1/TRBV3-2	TRBJ2-1	-	TRBD2
TGCGCCAGCAGCTTGACACAGAGCACAGATACGCAGTATTTT	CASSLTQSTDTQYF	TRBV5-1	TRBJ2-3	-	-
TGTGCCAGCAGATCCCCCGCGGGGGGCTTCAATCAGCCCCAGCATTTT	CASRSPAGGFNQPQHF	TRBV28	TRBJ1-5	-	-
TGTGCCAGCAGGCCCGCGGGACAGGGGAGGTACGAGCAGTACTTC	CASRPAGQGRYEQYF	TRBV28	TRBJ2-7	-	TRBD1
TGTGCCAGCAGCGGAGGGGCGTACTACCCCTACGAGCAGTACTTC	CASSGGAYYPYEQYF	TRBV7-9	TRBJ2-7	-	-
TGCGCCAGCAGCCAAGCACCTGGGACTAGCGGGGGCCATACCTACAATGAGCAGTTCTTC	CASSQAPGTSGGHTYNEQFF	TRBV4-3	TRBJ2-1	-	TRBD2
TGCGCCAGCCGCACCGCCGGGACTGCGGGGGAGGGGGCCCTCCACTTT	CASRTAGTAGEGALHF	TRBV10-2	TRBJ1-6	-	-
TGTGCCAGCAGTACACAGGGGGCGAGTGAAAAACTGTTTTTT	CASSTQGASEKLFF	TRBV2	TRBJ1-4	-	TRBD1
TGTGCCTGTGCGAGAGGAACAGGGGATTCACCCCTCCACTTT	CACARGTGDSPLHF	TRBV30	TRBJ1-6	-	TRBD1
TGTGCCAGCAGCCCAGGCAGGGGGCCTTACGAGCAGTACTTC	CASSPGRGPYEQYF	TRBV7-8	TRBJ2-7	-	TRBD1
TGTGCCAGCAGTCTCGCCCGCCTTTACGGGCAGTACTTC	CASSLARLYGQYF	TRBV11-2	TRBJ2-7	-	-
TGTGCCAGCAGTGAAAGACAGACCCTTGGGGCCCAGCATTTT	CASSERQTLGAQHF	TRBV2	TRBJ1-5	-	-
TGTGCCAGCAGCCTGAACAGGGCTGGGGCCAACGTCCTGACTTTC	CASSLNRAGANVLTF	TRBV5-8	TRBJ2-6	-	-
TGTGCCATCAGTCAGACAGGGGTGACTGAAGCTTTCTTT	CAISQTGVTEAFF	TRBV10-3	TRBJ1-1	-	TRBD1
TGCGCCAGCAGCCAAGCCTCCGGAGGACTAGCGGGGCAGTACTTC	CASSQASGGLAGQYF	TRBV4-1	TRBJ2-5	-	TRBD2
TGTGCCACTCGGGACTCCGTCTCTGAGCAGTTCTTC	CATRDSVSEQFF	TRBV28	TRBJ2-1	-	-
TGTGCCAGCAGCCCTACTAGCGCTGGTGAGACCCAGTACTTC	CASSPTSAGETQYF	TRBV9	TRBJ2-5	-	TRBD2